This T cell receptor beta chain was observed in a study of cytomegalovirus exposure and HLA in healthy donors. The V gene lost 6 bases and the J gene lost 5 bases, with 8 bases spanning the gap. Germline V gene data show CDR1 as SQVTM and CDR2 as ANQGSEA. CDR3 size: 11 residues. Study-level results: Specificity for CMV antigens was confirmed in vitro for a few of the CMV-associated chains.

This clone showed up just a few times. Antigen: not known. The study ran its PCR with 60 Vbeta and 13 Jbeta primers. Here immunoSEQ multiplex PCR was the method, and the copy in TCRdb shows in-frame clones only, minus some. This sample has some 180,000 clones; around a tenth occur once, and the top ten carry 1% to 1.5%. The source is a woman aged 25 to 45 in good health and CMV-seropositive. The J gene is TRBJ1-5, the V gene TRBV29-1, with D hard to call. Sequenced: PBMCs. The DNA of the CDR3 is TGCAGCGTCCGAGGGCATCAGCCCCAGCATTTT. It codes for CSVRGHQPQHF. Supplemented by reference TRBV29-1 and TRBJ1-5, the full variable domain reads SAVISQKPSRDICQRGTSLTIQCQVDSQVTMMFWYRQQPGQSLTLIATANQGSEATYESGFVIDKFPISRPNLTFSTLTVSNMSPEDSSIYLCSVRGHQPQHFGDGTRLSIL.